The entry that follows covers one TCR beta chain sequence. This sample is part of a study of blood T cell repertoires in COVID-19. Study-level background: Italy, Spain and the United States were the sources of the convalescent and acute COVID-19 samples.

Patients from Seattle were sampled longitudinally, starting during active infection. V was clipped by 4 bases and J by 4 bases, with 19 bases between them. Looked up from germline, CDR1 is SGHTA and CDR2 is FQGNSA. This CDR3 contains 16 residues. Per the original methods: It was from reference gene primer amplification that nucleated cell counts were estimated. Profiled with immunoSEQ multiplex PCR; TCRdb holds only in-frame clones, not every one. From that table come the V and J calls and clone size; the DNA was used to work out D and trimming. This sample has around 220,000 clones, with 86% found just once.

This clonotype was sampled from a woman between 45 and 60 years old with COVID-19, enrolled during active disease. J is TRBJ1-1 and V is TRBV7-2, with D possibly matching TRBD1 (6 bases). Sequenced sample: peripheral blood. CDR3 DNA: TGTGCCAGCAGCTCCCCGGTTGGGGGGGCCATCACTGAAGCTTTCTTT. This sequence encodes CASSSPVGGAITEAFF. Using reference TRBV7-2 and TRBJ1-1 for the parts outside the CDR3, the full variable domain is GAGVSQSPSNKVTEKGKDVELRCDPISGHTALYWYRQSLGQGLEFLIYFQGNSAPDKSGLPSDRFSAERTGGSVSTLTIQRTQQEDSAVYLCASSSPVGGAITEAFFGQGTRLTVV.